This T cell receptor beta chain was recovered during a study of CD8 T cells in ankylosing spondylitis. Findings of the study overall: There was a TCR beta motif, made of several highly homologous variants, that appeared characteristic of ankylosing spondylitis blood.

As to this clonotype: Its antigen is unknown.

TCRdb processed the 5' RACE reads anew with MiXCR; each CDR3 protein has one entry. The sample includes fewer than 500,000 distinct CDR3 sequences, about 25% seen only once; the top ten take about 0.9%. The trim removed 6 bases at V and 4 bases at J, leaving 11 bases unmatched. CDR3 length equals 15 residues. The germline gives CDR1 DFQATT, CDR2 SNEGSKA (reference sequence). The specimen was blood, either unsorted or a sorted T cell fraction (not recorded which). The rearrangement joins TRBV20-1 to TRBJ2-2; TRBD1 matches at 7 bases. This clonotype originated in a male donor with ankylosing spondylitis. CDR3: CSAPTTGAGTGELFF. The CDR3 nucleotides are TGCAGTGCCCCGACTACAGGGGCGGGCACCGGGGAGCTGTTTTTT.